The T cell receptor (beta chain) described here comes from a study of regulatory T cells in long-lasting Graves disease (dated by TCRdb to about 2021). In the study overall: Newly diagnosed Graves' disease patients had taken antithyroid drugs for less than 3 months. TCR sequencing covered 13 persistent and roughly 20 newly diagnosed Graves' disease patients, around 35 samples in total. This study used TCR sequencing and RNA sequencing of peripheral blood to compare persistent Graves' disease patients against newly diagnosed Graves' disease patients. The study was registered as a clinical trial and conducted in China. What the study reported, not specific to this receptor: Compared with newly diagnosed patients, persistent Graves' disease patients had lower TCR Shannon entropy and fewer highly expanded clones, which suggests clonal expansion. Only peripheral blood was studied, because thyroid tissue, the primary lesion, was inaccessible. Sequencing and analysis were restricted to the TCR beta chain. Patients with persistent disease shared more public clonotypes (under 3,000) than newly diagnosed patients did (approximately 970). The authors acknowledged the small sample size as a limitation that may reduce accuracy. Preferential use of TRBV28, TRBJ1-2 and TRBJ2-5 was observed in persistent disease, whereas TRBV20-1 and TRBJ2-1 were favored in newly diagnosed disease.

The library was produced with multiplex PCR. The run used an Illumina HiSeq 4000. CDR3 regions were amplified by Arm-PCR with iRepertoire HTBI primers to construct TCR beta libraries. Before sequencing, the PCR products underwent gel purification. The study's processing was this. A total of 62 TRBV and more than twelve TRBJ segments were identified across samples and were used for gene usage analysis of CDR3 amino acid clonotypes. COPE and FqMerger were used to merge filtered high-quality paired reads into contigs. BLAST was used to align contigs to IMGT TRBV, TRBD and TRBJ reference genes, and CDR3 was defined according to IMGT. Any clonotype with a frequency above 0.1% was classified as a highly expanded clone. Repertoire diversity was measured by Shannon entropy, and V-J evenness by the Gini coefficient. A clonotype was considered public if more than one individual shared it. TCRdb reanalyzed the raw reads on its own, using fastp at Q25 for trimming and MiXCR for clone calling, and kept in-frame beta chains. Each record represents a unique CDR3 protein, reported with the most common genes and DNA among its rows. TCRdb's processing, not the study's, gives the V and J calls here. This sample comprises roughly 610,000 distinct CDR3 sequences, roughly a sixth of them detected only once. The ten largest clones represent about 12% of the sample.

On this clonotype: Its antigen is currently not known. No base quality values were provided; no much bigger clone lies one nucleotide off.

Trimming removed 5 bases from V and 4 bases from J, leaving 11 bases between the germline ends. The CDR3 runs 13 residues from the cysteine to the phenylalanine. Here the CDR3 DNA is all that survives: 39 bases in frame from base 1. CDR1 and CDR2 (MNHEY, SVGEGT) derive from the germline V gene. This sample's time point label indicates: newly diagnosed GD, antithyroid drugs for less than 3 months. For both TCR sequencing and RNA sequencing, RNA was extracted from PBMCs using TRIzol. The diagnosis of Graves' disease followed American Thyroid Association guidelines. Patients for the study were recruited at an endocrinology department in Xi'an, China. From each patient, 8 to 10 milliliters of peripheral blood was collected into an EDTA anticoagulant tube. PBMCs were isolated by Ficoll Paque Plus density gradient separation without further T cell sorting. An Agilent 2100 Bioanalyzer and agarose gel were used to check RNA quality, and a NanoDrop 2000 was used to measure RNA concentration.

These data were also filed under a second study, of T cells in Graves' hyperthyroidism and ophthalmopathy. Drawing on the second study: Stable Graves' hyperthyroidism was defined as the absence of progression to ophthalmopathy over 18 months of follow-up. Hyperthyroidism patients were newly diagnosed, had a disease duration of under 2 months, and were aged 18 to 65 years. The study excluded patients with uncontrolled infections, other autoimmune diseases, pregnancy or lactation. Diagnoses were established on the basis of clinical symptoms, serum thyroxine and TRAb, thyroid ultrasound, and orbital computed tomography. The first round of RT-PCR for the TCR CDR3 was performed with the HTBI primer set and the Qiagen OneStep RT-PCR kit. Most expanded thyroid clonotypes (frequency above 0.001) were also detected in blood, suggesting blood repertoires may reflect thyroid immune responses. Ophthalmopathy was separated from stable hyperthyroidism by a 13 V-J signature model, with approximately 90% sensitivity and 81% to 83% specificity obtained in cross-validation and 80%/75% obtained in testing. In validation, the model predicted progression to ophthalmopathy a median of about 6.8 months before onset, with over 60% sensitivity and 72.22% specificity. A discovery cohort of approximately 97 patients, about 40 with Graves' ophthalmopathy and about 58 with stable Graves' hyperthyroidism, was used to find distinguishing TCR V-J signatures. Prospective prediction of ophthalmopathy was tested in an independent validation cohort of approximately 18 hyperthyroidism patients and 15 to 17 patients who later progressed to ophthalmopathy. The 100 or so discovery patients were randomly split 7:3 into training and test sets. The study also compared thyroid tissue and blood T-cell repertoires from roughly six Graves' hyperthyroidism patients. After sampling, hyperthyroidism patients received methimazole starting at 30 mg daily, and ophthalmopathy patients received high-dose intravenous methylprednisolone. Libraries were constructed in a second round of multiplex PCR, after which size selection and purification were performed. Libraries were sequenced paired-end with 100 bp reads on an Illumina HiSeq2000. SOAPnuke was used to process the raw data, with reads discarded if the reads contained adapters or uncalled bases, had a mean Phred below 15, or lacked an exact constant-primer or identifier match. High-quality paired reads were merged with COPE v1.2.5, and unique nucleotide sequences were defined as clonotypes. MiTCR v1.1 was used to align the clonotypes against IMGT TRBV, TRBD and TRBJ reference segments. The analysis was restricted to V-J combinations with a frequency above 0.0001, which together covered 98% to 99.2% of the repertoires. A TCS score was defined as the ratio between F50 (clonal expansion) and ExV (chaos), using BLOSUM62-based TCRdist between CDR3 peptides within each V-J. Welch's t-statistics and random forest reduced 500 to 650 V-J features to 13, which were used in a naive Bayes classifier (R e1071). No statistical method was used to set the sample size in advance, and investigators knew the group allocation. The paper reports TCR Vbeta CDR3 sequencing of fewer than 150 peripheral blood samples: under 45 ophthalmopathy, about 75 hyperthyroidism and approximately 17 progressor patients.

This clonotype was obtained from a man younger than 30 with Graves disease. Donor details come from another sample of the same person, matched by shared clones. This specimen consisted of peripheral blood mononuclear cells (PBMCs), obtained at new diagnosis, from a patient treated with antithyroid drugs. This chain is built from TRBV6-2 or TRBV6-3 and TRBJ1-2; the D gene assignment is ambiguous. The DNA sequence reads TGTGCCAGCAGTGATTCCCCTGCCTATGGCTACACCTTC. Translated, this gives CASSDSPAYGYTF.